This T cell receptor (beta chain) appears in the sequencing data of a study of T cells after yellow fever vaccination. Findings and limits, study-wide: Boosting was followed by the reappearance of most primary-vaccination clones (just under 98% CD4, 85% to 90% CD8). Across the CD4 and CD8 compartments, a small share of clonotypes was present in both. Researchers report a weaker secondary response that nonetheless peaked faster, day 5 versus 15.

Germline V CDR1 and CDR2: SGDLS, YYNGEE. V shed 0 bases and J 4 bases; nucleotides not matched to a gene: 5. The CDR3 is made up of 15 amino acids. MiXCR was run by TCRdb on the 5' RACE reads, yielding one entry per CDR3 protein. This table holds just under 600,000 distinct CDR3 sequences, approximately 13% found once. As to this clonotype: The antigen is undetermined.

This receptor was identified in a man aged 25 to 40 who received the YFV17D yellow fever vaccine. Sequenced here: PBMCs, sampled on the day of the yellow fever booster vaccination. The chain couples TRBV9 to TRBJ2-5, with 8 bases lining up with TRBD2. The CDR3 reads CASSVAGGPVETQYF. CDR3 in DNA: TGTGCCAGCAGCGTAGCGGGAGGGCCCGTAGAGACCCAGTACTTC.